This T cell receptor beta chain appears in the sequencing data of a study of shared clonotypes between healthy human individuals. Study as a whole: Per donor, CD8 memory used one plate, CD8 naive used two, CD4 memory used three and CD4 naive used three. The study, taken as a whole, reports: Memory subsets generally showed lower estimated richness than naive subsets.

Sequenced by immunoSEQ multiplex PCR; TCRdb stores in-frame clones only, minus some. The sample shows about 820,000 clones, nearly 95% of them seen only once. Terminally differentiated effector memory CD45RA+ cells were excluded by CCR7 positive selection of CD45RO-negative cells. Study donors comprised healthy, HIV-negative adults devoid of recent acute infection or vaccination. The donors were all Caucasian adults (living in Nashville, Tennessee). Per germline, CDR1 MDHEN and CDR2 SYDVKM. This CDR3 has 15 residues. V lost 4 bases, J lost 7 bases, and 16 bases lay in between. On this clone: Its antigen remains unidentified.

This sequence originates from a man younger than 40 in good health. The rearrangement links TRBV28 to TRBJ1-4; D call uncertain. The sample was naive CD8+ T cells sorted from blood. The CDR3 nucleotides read TGTGCCAGCAGTTCCTCGCTGGCTTTCGGTGAAAAACTGTTTTTT. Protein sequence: CASSSSLAFGEKLFF.